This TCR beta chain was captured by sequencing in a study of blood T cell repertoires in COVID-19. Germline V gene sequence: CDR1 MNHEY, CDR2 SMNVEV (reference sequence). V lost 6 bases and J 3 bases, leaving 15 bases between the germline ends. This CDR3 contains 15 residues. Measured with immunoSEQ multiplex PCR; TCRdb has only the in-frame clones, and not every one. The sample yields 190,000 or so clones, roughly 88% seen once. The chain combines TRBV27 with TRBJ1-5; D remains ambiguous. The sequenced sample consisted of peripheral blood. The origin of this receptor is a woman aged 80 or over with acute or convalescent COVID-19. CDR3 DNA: TGTGCCAGCAGCCTTGGAGGCACCCTCAATCAGCCCCAGCATTTT. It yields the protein CASSLGGTLNQPQHF.